Below, 14 T cell receptor beta chains from the same sample are listed, as sequenced in a study of graft-versus-host responses after intestinal transplantation. These receptors' antigens are unknown. This table comes from immunoSEQ multiplex PCR, and its TCRdb copy is limited to in-frame clones, with some not included. The sample carries 120,000 or so clones, around 93% recorded once. Sequencing was performed on unstimulated CD8+ T cells sorted from spleen or lymph node cells, taken before intestinal transplant. The receptor source for this set is a human donor who received an intestinal transplant.

This sequence joins TRBV7-8 and TRBJ2-7; the match to TRBD1 covers 7 bases. After removal of 1 base from V and 2 bases from J, the junction contained 14 bases not matched to a gene. The CDR3 totals 18 residues. Germline values: CDR1 SGHVS, CDR2 FQNEAQ. CDR3 sequence reads: CASSLEYGQGEVTYEQYF. The CDR3 DNA sequence: TGTGCCAGCAGCTTAGAGTACGGGCAGGGGGAAGTTACCTACGAGCAGTACTTC.

CDR3 region: CASSTRVPYTEAFF. CDR3 coding DNA: TGTGCCAGCAGCACCAGGGTACCGTACACTGAAGCTTTCTTT. The chain carries TRBV13 and TRBJ1-1, with D perhaps matching TRBD1 (5 bases). CDR3 size: 14 residues. The germline CDR1 and CDR2 sequences are PRHDT and FYEKMQ (reference sequence). Trimming removed 5 bases at V and 3 bases at J, with 13 bases between.

The chain links TRBV19 to TRBJ1-2, with D unresolved. The ends were cut back, 5 bases at V and 4 bases at J, with 14 bases in the middle. The CDR3 sequence is 14 residues long. Looked up from germline, CDR1 is LNHDA and CDR2 is SQIVND (reference sequence). The CDR3 here is CASSLGGTGYGYTF. The CDR3 nucleotides are TGTGCCAGTAGTCTTGGCGGAACGGGCTATGGCTACACCTTC.

The CDR3 nucleotides are TGTGCCAGTAAGGACTGGCTCAATGAGCAGTTCTTC. Protein product: CASKDWLNEQFF. This rearrangement joins TRBV19 to TRBJ2-1, with D possibly being TRBD2 (5 bases). The ends were cut back, 7 bases at V and 6 bases at J, with 10 bases in the middle. CDR1 is LNHDA, CDR2 SQIVND, per germline (reference sequence). This CDR3 comprises 12 residues.

The J gene is TRBJ2-5, the V gene TRBV14; possible D gene TRBD2, 6 bases. CDR1 is SGHDN and CDR2 is FVKESK in the germline V gene. The CDR3 totals 16 residues. V was cut by 3 bases and J by 0 bases, with 14 bases left in between. Here the CDR3 reads CASSQGDWMYQETQYF. CDR3 bases: TGTGCCAGCAGCCAGGGGGACTGGATGTACCAAGAGACCCAGTACTTC.

The CDR3: CAWSVRGHSNQPQHF. Here the CDR3 DNA reads TGTGCCTGGAGTGTACGAGGACATTCGAATCAGCCCCAGCATTTT. The V call is TRBV30, the J call TRBJ1-5; D possibly corresponds to TRBD1 (5 bases). Germline V gene lookup returns CDR1 GTSNPN and CDR2 SVGIG (reference sequence). V was shortened by 0 bases and J by 4 bases, with 13 bases between the two germline ends. This CDR3 comprises 15 residues.

The CDR3 reads CASSFQGDQPQHF. The CDR3 region has the DNA TGTGCCAGCAGCTTTCAAGGGGATCAGCCCCAGCATTTT. The chain employs TRBV5-5 and TRBJ1-5, with D tentatively TRBD1 (5 bases). Germline V gene lookup returns CDR1 SGHKS and CDR2 YYEKEE (reference sequence). The CDR3 extends over 13 amino acids. Deletions cut 2 bases from V and 5 bases from J, with 8 bases between.

This chain connects TRBV9 to TRBJ2-1; D call uncertain. Germline assignment: CDR1 SGDLS and CDR2 YYNGEE. CDR3 length: 13 amino acids. Trimming removed 0 bases from V and 9 bases from J, with 10 bases in between. CDR3 nucleotides: TGTGCCAGCAGCGTAGGGGCGGTACCTGAGCAGTTCTTC. It translates to CASSVGAVPEQFF.

This clone is a singleton in its sample. The rearrangement links TRBV6-6 to TRBJ1-2; perhaps TRBD1 as D (6 bases). The germline V gene has CDR1 MNHNY and CDR2 SVGAGI (reference sequence). This CDR3 has 13 amino acids. Trimming stripped 0 bases from V and 7 bases from J, with 9 bases between. CDR3 region: CASSYSTGTGYTF. In DNA form, the CDR3 reads TGTGCCAGCAGTTACTCTACAGGGACTGGCTACACCTTC.

The chain employs TRBV15 and TRBJ1-5; D is undetermined. The CDR3 loop spans 13 amino acids. V was cut by 8 bases and J by 3 bases, with 11 bases left in between. CDR1 and CDR2 from the germline V gene are LNHNV and YYDKDF (reference sequence). DNA for the CDR3: TGTGCCACCGGTACACAGTCCAATCAGCCCCAGCATTTT. Its translation: CATGTQSNQPQHF.

This clone was detected once. The rearrangement links TRBV5-1 to TRBJ1-2, with TRBD1 matching 8 bases. With V trimmed by 1 base and J by 8 bases, 10 bases remained unmatched. Germline V gene lookup returns CDR1 SGHRS and CDR2 YFSETQ. The CDR3 has 15 residues. The CDR3 reads CASSLQWTGSEGYTF. The CDR3 DNA follows: TGCGCCAGCAGCTTGCAATGGACAGGGAGCGAGGGCTACACCTTC.

Here the CDR3 DNA reads TGCGCCAGCAGCCAAGATCAGGGGGGGAGTGAAAAACTGTTTTTT. The encoded protein is CASSQDQGGSEKLFF. This chain joins TRBV4-1 and TRBJ1-4, with 7 bases fitting TRBD1. The V gene end was trimmed by 0 bases and the J gene end by 7 bases; junction bases not matched to a gene: 5. The germline gives CDR1 MGHRA, CDR2 YSYEKL. The CDR3 has 15 residues.

V and J are TRBV4-1 and TRBJ2-1; D remains unclear. The V gene lost 1 base and the J gene lost 0 bases, with 13 bases spanning the gap. The germline CDR1 and CDR2 sequences are MGHRA and YSYEKL. The CDR3 is 17 residues long. In DNA form, the CDR3 reads TGCGCCAGCAGCCAAGGAACAAGCGAGAGCTCCTACAATGAGCAGTTCTTC. Amino acids: CASSQGTSESSYNEQFF.

The chain combines TRBV6-1 with TRBJ2-3; 14 bases agree with TRBD2. V lost 1 base, J lost 3 bases, and 0 bases stayed unmatched. CDR1 and CDR2 (germline): MNHNS, SASEGT. The CDR3 extends over 16 amino acids. CDR3 in DNA: TGTGCCAGCAGTGAAGGGACTAGCGGGAGGACAGATACGCAGTATTTT. This gives the protein CASSEGTSGRTDTQYF.